What follows is one T cell receptor (beta chain) and its context. This sample was included in a study of cytomegalovirus exposure and HLA in healthy donors. The PCR ran on 60 Vbeta and 13 Jbeta primers. The protocol was immunoSEQ multiplex PCR, while the TCRdb copy is restricted to in-frame clones and leaves out a portion. The top ten clones hold 3.7% of a sample with about 180,000 clones, 77% of them seen once. V lost 2 bases and J lost 9, with 9 bases in between. The CDR3 has 12 residues. Germline V CDR1 and CDR2: SGHRS, YFSETQ. The chain employs TRBV5-1 and TRBJ2-1; D possibly corresponds to TRBD1 (6 bases). The receptor's source is a woman aged 55-69 years in good health and CMV-seropositive. The material sequenced was PBMCs. CDR3 residues: CASSFSGVEQFF. The CDR3 bases are TGCGCCAGCAGCTTCTCAGGGGTTGAGCAGTTCTTC.